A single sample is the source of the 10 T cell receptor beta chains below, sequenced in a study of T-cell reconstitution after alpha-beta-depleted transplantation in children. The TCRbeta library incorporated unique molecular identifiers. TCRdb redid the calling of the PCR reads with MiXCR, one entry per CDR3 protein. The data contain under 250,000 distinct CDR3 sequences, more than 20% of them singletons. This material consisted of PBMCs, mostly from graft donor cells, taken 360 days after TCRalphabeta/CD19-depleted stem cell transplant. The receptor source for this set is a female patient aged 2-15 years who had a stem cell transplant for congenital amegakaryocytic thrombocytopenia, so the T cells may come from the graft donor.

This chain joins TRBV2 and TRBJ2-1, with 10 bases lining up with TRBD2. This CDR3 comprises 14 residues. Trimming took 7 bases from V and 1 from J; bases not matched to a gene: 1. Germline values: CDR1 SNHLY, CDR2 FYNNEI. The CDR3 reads CASISGGSYNEQFF. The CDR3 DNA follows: TGTGCCAGCATTAGCGGGGGGTCCTACAATGAGCAGTTCTTC.

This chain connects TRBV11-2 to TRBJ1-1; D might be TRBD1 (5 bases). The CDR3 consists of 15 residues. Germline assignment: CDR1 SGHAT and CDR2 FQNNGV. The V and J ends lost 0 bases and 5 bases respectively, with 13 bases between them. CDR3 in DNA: TGTGCCAGCAGCTTAGAACGATGGGGGAGTACTGAAGCTTTCTTT. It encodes CASSLERWGSTEAFF.

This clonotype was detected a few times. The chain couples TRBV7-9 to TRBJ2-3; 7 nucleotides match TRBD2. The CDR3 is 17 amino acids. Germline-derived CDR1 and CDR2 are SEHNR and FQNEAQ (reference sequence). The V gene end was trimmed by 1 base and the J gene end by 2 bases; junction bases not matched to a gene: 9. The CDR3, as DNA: TGTGCCAGCAGCTTAGACGGCGGGAGAATTTTCACAGATACGCAGTATTTT. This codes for CASSLDGGRIFTDTQYF.

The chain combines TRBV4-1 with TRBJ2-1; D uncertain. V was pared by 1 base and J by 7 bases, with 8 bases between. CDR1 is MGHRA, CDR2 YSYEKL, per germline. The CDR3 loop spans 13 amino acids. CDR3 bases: TGCGCCAGCAGCCAAGTCCTCCAAAATGAGCAGTTCTTC. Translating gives CASSQVLQNEQFF.

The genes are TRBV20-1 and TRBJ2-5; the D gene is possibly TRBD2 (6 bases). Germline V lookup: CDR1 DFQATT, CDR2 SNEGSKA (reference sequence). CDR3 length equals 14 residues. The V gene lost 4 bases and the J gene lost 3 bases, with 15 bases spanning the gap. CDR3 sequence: CSAITGVPKETQYF. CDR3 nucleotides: TGCAGTGCTATTACGGGGGTCCCAAAAGAGACCCAGTACTTC.

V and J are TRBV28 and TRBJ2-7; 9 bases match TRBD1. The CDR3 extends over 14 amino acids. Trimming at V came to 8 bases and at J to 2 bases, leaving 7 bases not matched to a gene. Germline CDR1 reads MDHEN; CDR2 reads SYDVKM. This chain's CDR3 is CASRSGQGAYEQYF. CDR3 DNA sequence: TGTGCCAGCCGCTCGGGACAGGGAGCCTACGAGCAGTACTTC.

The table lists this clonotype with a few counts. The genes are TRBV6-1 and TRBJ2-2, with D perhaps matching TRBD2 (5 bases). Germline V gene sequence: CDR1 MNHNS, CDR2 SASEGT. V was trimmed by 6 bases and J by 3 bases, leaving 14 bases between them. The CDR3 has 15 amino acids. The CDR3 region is CASRWSVGDTGELFF. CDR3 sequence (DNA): TGTGCCAGCAGATGGTCGGTGGGAGACACCGGGGAGCTGTTTTTT.

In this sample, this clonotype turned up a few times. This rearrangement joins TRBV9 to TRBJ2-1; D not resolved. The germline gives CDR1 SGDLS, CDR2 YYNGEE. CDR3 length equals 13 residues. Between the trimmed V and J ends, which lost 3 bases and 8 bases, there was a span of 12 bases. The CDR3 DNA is TGTGCCAGCAGCGCCATTCCTAGAGATGAGCAGTTCTTC. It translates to CASSAIPRDEQFF.

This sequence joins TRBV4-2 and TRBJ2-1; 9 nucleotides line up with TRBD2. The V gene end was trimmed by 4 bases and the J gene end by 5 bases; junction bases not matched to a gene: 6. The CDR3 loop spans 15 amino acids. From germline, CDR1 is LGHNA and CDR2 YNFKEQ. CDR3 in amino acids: CASSPIAGENNEQFF. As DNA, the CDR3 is TGTGCCAGCAGCCCAATAGCGGGGGAAAACAATGAGCAGTTCTTC.

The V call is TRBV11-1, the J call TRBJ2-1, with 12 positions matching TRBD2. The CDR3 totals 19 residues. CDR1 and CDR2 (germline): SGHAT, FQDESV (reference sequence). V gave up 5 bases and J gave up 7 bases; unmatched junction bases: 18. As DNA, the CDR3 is TGTGCCAGCAGCACCACTAGCGGGAGGATGTTTAAGAGTGAGAATGAGCAGTTCTTC. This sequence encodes CASSTTSGRMFKSENEQFF.